The entry below describes one TCR beta chain. Its antigen is not known. Libraries of TRB cDNA were made by 5' RACE and carried UMIs. TCRdb reprocessed the 5' RACE reads, with one entry per CDR3 protein and no DNA. The sample has roughly 48,000 distinct CDR3 sequences, and its top ten clones hold about 15%. CDR1 and CDR2 (germline): DFQATT, SNEGSKA (reference sequence). This CDR3 has 15 residues. These data belong to a study of CXCR3-negative and CXCR3-positive naive CD8 T cells. Study observations and caveats: Sequencing showed both naive subsets with comparably high diversity, and memory CD8+ cells much lower.

The rearrangement links TRBV20-1 to TRBJ2-7. The origin of this receptor is a human donor in good health. Some clones in this sample may be carry-over from other donors' samples. Sequencing input: memory CD8+ T cells from blood. The CDR3 protein is CSARGGVEAFYEQYF.